This T cell receptor (beta chain) appears in the sequencing data of a study of blood T cell repertoires in COVID-19. Background on the study: The United States, Italy and Spain provided the acute and convalescent COVID-19 samples. The cDNA or gDNA used as material had been derived from T cells, B-cell-depleted T cells, or PBMCs.

The ends lost 5 bases at V and 8 bases at J; junction bases unmatched: 7. Germline-derived CDR1 and CDR2 are SEHNR and FQNEAQ (reference sequence). The CDR3 consists of 14 residues. Per the study methods: Estimation of nucleated cell counts was performed using reference gene primer amplification. Produced via immunoSEQ multiplex PCR; TCRdb's table is partial and in-frame only. V and J calls and clone size follow that table, whereas D and trimming were derived from the DNA. This table has more than 95,000 clones, roughly nine tenths appearing once. The J gene is TRBJ1-4, the V gene TRBV7-9, with 8 nucleotides matching TRBD1. The clonotype comes from a man between 70 and 80 years old who had recovered from COVID-19. The specimen was peripheral blood. In nucleotides, the CDR3 is TGTGCCAGCAGCCCCCAGGGGGCACGGGAAAAACTGTTTTTT. It yields the protein CASSPQGAREKLFF.